The table lists the clone carrying this T cell receptor (beta chain) with many counts. V shed 6 bases and J shed 4 bases, with 15 bases lying between them. This CDR3 comprises 14 residues. The germline gives CDR1 SNHLY, CDR2 FYNNEI. The entry originates in a study of T cells after yellow fever vaccination. UMIs were added to TCR cDNA along with a universal primer site when it was made by 5'RACE template switching. TCRdb itself ran the 5' RACE reads through MiXCR, one entry per CDR3 protein. The sample includes 14,000 or so distinct CDR3 sequences, about 7.3% of them seen just once. Findings and limits, study-wide: Almost every vaccine-responding clonotype was undetectable in sorted memory subsets on day 0. Booster sampling recovered most clones from primary vaccination (96% CD4, approximately 88% CD8).

The sample here was PBMCs, either bulk or a sorted T-cell subset (CD4+, CD8+, memory, or dextramer-sorted; not recorded which), taken on the day of the yellow fever booster vaccination. This clonotype originated in a man aged 18 to 30 who received the YFV17D yellow fever vaccine. The chain joins TRBV2 to TRBJ1-1; perhaps TRBD1 as D (5 bases). The DNA of the CDR3 is TGTGCCAGCAGCCTTTACACAGGTGGCACTGAAGCTTTCTTT. Its protein product is CASSLYTGGTEAFF.